This entry lists 30 T cell receptor beta chains sequenced from one sample in a study of blood T cells in healthy people across ages. For the second PCR, which ran for 7 to 11 cycles, a sample-barcoded 5' primer and a J-beta primer mix were used. TCRdb itself ran the 5' RACE reads through MiXCR, one entry per CDR3 protein. This table has 1.5 million or so distinct CDR3 sequences, approximately 38% appearing once. Sequenced sample: blood. The receptors originated from a woman between 18 and 29 years old in good health.

Only a few counts were recorded for this clonotype. V and J are TRBV2 and TRBJ2-7; 9 bases are a match to TRBD2. V trimming: 6 bases; J trimming: 2 bases; junction bases outside the gene matches: 5. Per the germline V gene, CDR1 is SNHLY and CDR2 is FYNNEI. The CDR3 contains 14 residues. The CDR3 loop reads CASRSGGIPYEQYF. The CDR3 bases are TGTGCCAGCAGGAGCGGGGGGATCCCCTACGAGCAGTACTTC.

This clonotype was found a few times. The chain is built from TRBV7-2 and TRBJ1-4; D ambiguous. Trimming took off 0 bases at V and 7 bases at J, with 12 bases between the two ends. CDR1 is SGHTA, CDR2 FQGNSA, per germline. This CDR3 has 15 amino acids. CDR3: CASSLALIGSEKLFF. The CDR3, as DNA: TGTGCCAGCAGCTTAGCGCTAATCGGGTCTGAAAAACTGTTTTTT. Variable domain in full (rest from reference TRBV7-2 and TRBJ1-4): GAGVSQSPSNKVTEKGKDVELRCDPISGHTALYWYRQSLGQGLEFLIYFQGNSAPDKSGLPSDRFSAERTGGSVSTLTIQRTQQEDSAVYLCASSLALIGSEKLFFGSGTQLSVL.

The CDR3 sequence: CASSTSGDSYNEQFF. DNA of the CDR3: TGTGCCAGCAGCACAAGCGGAGACTCCTACAATGAGCAGTTCTTC. This chain uses TRBV9 with TRBJ2-1; possible D gene TRBD2, 5 bases. The V gene lost 4 bases and the J gene lost 0 bases, with 11 bases spanning the gap. The length of the CDR3 is 15 residues. The germline V gene has CDR1 SGDLS and CDR2 YYNGEE.

This chain connects TRBV5-6 to TRBJ1-2; 8 bases map to TRBD1. There are 13 residues in the CDR3. With 5 bases clipped from V and 4 bases from J, the junction kept 4 bases outside the gene matches. Germline-derived CDR1 and CDR2 are SGHDT and YYEEEE. CDR3 protein: CASRLTGAYGYTF. The CDR3 region has the DNA TGTGCCAGCAGATTGACAGGGGCCTATGGCTACACCTTC. Filled out from reference TRBV5-6 and TRBJ1-2, the complete variable domain reads DAGVTQSPTHLIKTRGQQVTLRCSPKSGHDTVSWYQQALGQGPQFIFQYYEEEERQRGNFPDRFSGHQFPNYSSELNVNALLLGDSALYLCASRLTGAYGYTFGSGTRLTVV.

The chain joins TRBV20-1 to TRBJ2-7, with 9 nucleotides matching TRBD2. V was clipped by 5 bases and J by 3 bases; unmatched bases: 11. Germline CDR1 reads DFQATT; CDR2 reads SNEGSKA (reference sequence). The CDR3 sequence is 15 residues long. Here the CDR3 reads CSAGPDSGRSYEQYF. The CDR3 DNA is TGCAGTGCTGGACCAGATAGCGGGAGAAGCTACGAGCAGTACTTC.

The sample holds a few counts of this clonotype. V and J are TRBV10-3 and TRBJ2-7; D possibly uses TRBD1 or TRBD2 (7 bases each). Germline CDR1 and CDR2: ENHRY and SYGVKD. The CDR3 is made up of 16 amino acids. Trimming shortened V by 4 bases and J by 3 bases, and 19 bases separated the two germline ends. CDR3: CAISGGPGGTIYEQYF. The CDR3 DNA follows: TGTGCCATCAGTGGGGGGCCAGGGGGGACTATCTACGAGCAGTACTTC.

In this sample, this clonotype turned up a few times. The chain employs TRBV9 and TRBJ1-5; 7 bases fit TRBD1. The CDR3 runs to 15 residues. Per the germline V gene, CDR1 is SGDLS and CDR2 is YYNGEE. The V gene end was trimmed by 4 bases and the J gene end by 3 bases; junction bases not matched to a gene: 7. CDR3 amino acids: CASSLGTVDNQPQHF. The CDR3 bases are TGTGCCAGCAGCCTGGGGACAGTAGACAATCAGCCCCAGCATTTT.

This clonotype was seen more than once but under ten times. This rearrangement joins TRBV9 to TRBJ2-7; 8 nucleotides match TRBD2. Germline CDR1 is SGDLS and CDR2 is YYNGEE. With V trimmed by 0 bases and J by 6 bases, 11 bases remained unmatched. This CDR3 is built from 16 residues. The CDR3 coding sequence is TGTGCCAGCAGCGTAGATGGGCGAGCGGGAGCGGGCGAGCAGTACTTC. This gives the protein CASSVDGRAGAGEQYF.

In its sample, this clonotype was seen once. The chain recombines TRBV5-5 with TRBJ1-5; TRBD1 agrees at 7 bases. Germline trimming cut 3 bases from V and 5 bases from J; bases unmatched to any gene: 11. The CDR3 spans 16 residues. Germline CDR1 is SGHKS and CDR2 is YYEKEE (reference sequence). As DNA, the CDR3 is TGTGCCAGCAGCTCCATCCTGACAGGGACCCATCAGCCCCAGCATTTT. Translating it yields CASSSILTGTHQPQHF.

J is TRBJ2-7 and V is TRBV20-1; 13 positions agree with TRBD2. The V gene end was trimmed by 1 base and the J gene end by 2 bases; junction bases not matched to a gene: 11. Germline lookup yields CDR1 DFQATT and CDR2 SNEGSKA (reference sequence). The CDR3 consists of 18 residues. This CDR3 is CSARGEGTSGKTTYEQYF. The CDR3 DNA sequence: TGCAGTGCTAGAGGAGAAGGGACTAGCGGGAAGACAACCTACGAGCAGTACTTC.

In nucleotides, the CDR3 is TGTGCCAGCAGCTCCGACCCCGTATTGACAGGTAGCACAGATACGCAGTATTTT. Residues: CASSSDPVLTGSTDTQYF. J is TRBJ2-3 and V is TRBV5-4, with D maybe TRBD1 (6 bases). Germline CDR1 and CDR2: SGHNT and YYREEE (reference sequence). The V and J ends lost 3 bases and 0 bases respectively, with 20 bases between them. The length of the CDR3 is 18 residues.

The J gene is TRBJ2-7, the V gene TRBV3-1; possible D gene TRBD1, 6 bases. The V and J ends lost 1 base and 7 bases respectively, with 23 bases between them. The CDR3 is 17 residues long. The germline V gene encodes CDR1 LGHDT and CDR2 YNNKEL (reference sequence). The CDR3 loop is CASSQGTRGSVYNEQYF. As DNA, the CDR3 is TGTGCCAGCAGCCAAGGCACTAGGGGGAGCGTCTACAATGAGCAGTACTTC.

The chain links TRBV20-1 to TRBJ1-4; D is unresolved. V lost 6 bases, J lost 7 bases, and 15 bases lay in between. This CDR3 contains 13 residues. Per germline, CDR1 DFQATT and CDR2 SNEGSKA (reference sequence). The CDR3 is CSAPTGNREKLFF. Written as DNA, the CDR3 is TGCAGTGCCCCCACGGGGAATCGTGAAAAACTGTTTTTT.

There are a few counts of this clonotype. The rearrangement uses TRBV6-5 and TRBJ1-2, with TRBD1 matching 9 bases. Per germline, CDR1 MNHEY and CDR2 SVGAGI. The CDR3 has 13 residues. Germline trimming cut 8 bases from V and 4 bases from J; bases unmatched to any gene: 5. The CDR3 is CASVGTGRYGYTF. The CDR3 DNA reads as TGTGCCAGCGTCGGGACAGGGCGCTATGGCTACACCTTC.

This chain uses TRBV20-1 with TRBJ2-3; no clear D gene. The germline CDR1 and CDR2 sequences are DFQATT and SNEGSKA (reference sequence). This CDR3 comprises 15 residues. Trimming took 6 bases from V and 2 from J, leaving 18 bases between them. CDR3 residues: CSARNSPLPTDTQYF. In nucleotides, the CDR3 is TGCAGTGCCCGAAACTCGCCACTTCCCACAGATACGCAGTATTTT.

The chain carries TRBV4-1 and TRBJ1-2; 7 bases are a match to TRBD1. CDR1 MGHRA and CDR2 YSYEKL come from the germline V gene. V lost 0 bases, J lost 8 bases, and 24 bases stayed unmatched. This CDR3 is 20 amino acids long. CDR3 in amino acids: CASSQEGLGVDRVKVSGYTF. The CDR3 nucleotides read TGCGCCAGCAGCCAAGAAGGTTTAGGTGTCGACAGGGTGAAGGTTTCGGGCTACACCTTC.

To note about this clonotype: This sequence may be a read error, since a much larger clone differs from it by one base. V is TRBV20-1 and J is TRBJ2-7, with D perhaps matching TRBD2 (5 bases). V was clipped by 6 bases and J by 3 bases, with 15 bases between them. The CDR3 loop spans 13 amino acids. Per germline, CDR1 DFQATT and CDR2 SNEGSKA (reference sequence). The CDR3 here is CSARTGRDYEQYF. CDR3 nucleotide sequence: TGCAGTGCGCGGACTGGTCGGGACTACGAGCAGTACTTC.

V usage is TRBV18 and J usage is TRBJ1-2; D is unclear. Germline V CDR1 and CDR2: KGHSH, LQKENI. This CDR3 spans 12 amino acids. V gave up 9 bases and J gave up 11 bases, with 19 bases separating them. CDR3 sequence reads: CASFRPGQAYTF. The CDR3 DNA reads TGTGCCAGTTTTCGGCCCGGTCAGGCGTACACCTTC.

The gene calls are TRBV5-5 and TRBJ1-2; TRBD1 might be the D (6 bases). Trimming left V 0 bases short and J 2 bases short, with 11 bases between. CDR1 and CDR2 (germline): SGHKS, YYEKEE (reference sequence). The CDR3 loop spans 15 amino acids. The CDR3 nucleotides are TGTGCCAGCAGCTTGGCCTGGGGGGCCAACTATGGCTACACCTTC. The encoded protein is CASSLAWGANYGYTF.

J is TRBJ2-5 and V is TRBV5-1; possibly TRBD1 or TRBD2 for D (5 bases each). The V gene's germline CDR1 is SGHRS and CDR2 YFSETQ. This CDR3 comprises 14 residues. Trimming left V 5 bases short and J 1 base short, with 12 bases between. CDR3 region: CASSVGVRQETQYF. CDR3 bases: TGCGCCAGCAGTGTGGGGGTACGCCAAGAGACCCAGTACTTC.

The rearrangement links TRBV12-3 or TRBV12-4 to TRBJ1-1; D not resolved. Trimming stripped 7 bases from V and 0 bases from J, with 9 bases between. There are 13 residues in the CDR3. The CDR3 DNA reads as TGTGCCAGCACCGCTCAGTTGAACACTGAAGCTTTCTTT. Its protein product is CASTAQLNTEAFF.

The rearrangement links TRBV3-1 to TRBJ2-1; D not resolved. The V end was cut by 3 bases, the J end by 4 bases, with 16 bases between. Per the germline V gene, CDR1 is LGHDT and CDR2 is YNNKEL (reference sequence). CDR3 size: 16 residues. The CDR3 sequence is CASSHRQWVGYNEQFF. In DNA, the CDR3 is TGTGCCAGCAGCCATCGGCAGTGGGTGGGGTACAATGAGCAGTTCTTC.

In this sample, this clonotype turned up many times. The gene calls are TRBV2 and TRBJ2-7; D remains unclear. The CDR3 length is 13 residues. Trimming cost V 3 bases and J 0 bases, with 6 bases left between them. CDR1 is SNHLY and CDR2 is FYNNEI in the germline V gene. The CDR3 sequence: CASSDGSSYEQYF. The CDR3 coding sequence is TGTGCCAGCAGTGATGGGTCCTCCTACGAGCAGTACTTC.

The rearrangement uses TRBV6-1 and TRBJ1-1; TRBD1 agrees at 7 bases. V was pared by 5 bases and J by 4 bases, with 10 bases of the junction left unmatched. Germline CDR1 MNHNS, CDR2 SASEGT. The CDR3 contains 15 residues. This chain's CDR3 is CASSTRQGLPTEAFF. CDR3 nucleotide sequence: TGTGCCAGCAGTACACGACAGGGATTGCCCACTGAAGCTTTCTTT.

This clonotype was seen only a few times. The chain combines TRBV7-6 with TRBJ2-7; tentatively, D is TRBD1 (6 bases). Germline CDR1 is SGHVS and CDR2 is FNYEAQ. V gave up 1 base and J gave up 3 bases, with 19 bases separating them. The CDR3 runs to 17 residues. The CDR3 spells CASSLDPGQGIFYEQYF. DNA of the CDR3: TGTGCCAGCAGCTTAGATCCGGGGCAGGGGATATTCTACGAGCAGTACTTC.

The chain couples TRBV18 to TRBJ1-3; D is unresolved. The CDR3 totals 17 residues. Germline CDR1 is KGHSH and CDR2 is LQKENI. V was clipped by 1 base and J by 2 bases, with 15 bases between them. The CDR3 sequence is CASSPQGKGGAGNTIYF. Written as DNA, the CDR3 is TGTGCCAGCTCACCACAGGGAAAGGGCGGCGCTGGAAACACCATATATTTT.

The V gene is TRBV9, the J gene TRBJ2-3; TRBD2 might be the D (6 bases). Germline V CDR1 and CDR2: SGDLS, YYNGEE. Trimming removed 3 bases from V and 0 bases from J, with 11 bases in between. This CDR3 region has 15 residues. The CDR3 coding sequence is TGTGCCAGCAGCGGCGGGGCACCCAGCACAGATACGCAGTATTTT. It encodes CASSGGAPSTDTQYF. Filled out from reference TRBV9 and TRBJ2-3, the complete variable domain reads DSGVTQTPKHLITATGQRVTLRCSPRSGDLSVYWYQQSLDQGLQFLIQYYNGEERAKGNILERFSAQQFPDLHSELNLSSLELGDSALYFCASSGGAPSTDTQYFGPGTRLTVL.

The chain carries TRBV10-3 and TRBJ2-1; D tentatively fits TRBD1 or TRBD2 (5 bases each). This CDR3 region has 9 residues. Germline values: CDR1 ENHRY, CDR2 SYGVKD. V lost 10 bases, J lost 8 bases, and 6 bases lay in between. As DNA, the CDR3 is TGTGCCACGGGGCATGAGCAGTTCTTC. This translates into CATGHEQFF.

The V and J genes are TRBV18 and TRBJ2-3; tentatively, D is TRBD1 (6 bases). Trimming left V 1 base short and J 2 bases short, with 22 bases between. CDR1 KGHSH and CDR2 LQKENI come from the germline V gene. CDR3 length equals 19 residues. DNA of the CDR3: TGTGCCAGCTCACCACTCCCGAAAGCGACAGGTCCCAACACAGATACGCAGTATTTT. This sequence encodes CASSPLPKATGPNTDTQYF.

The CDR3: CASRRSGTGGFYTF. CDR3 in DNA: TGTGCCAGCAGACGAAGCGGGACAGGGGGGTTCTACACCTTC. The chain couples TRBV28 to TRBJ1-2; TRBD1 matches 11 bases. V lost 6 bases to trimming and J lost 10 bases; unmatched junction nucleotides: 10. Germline assignment: CDR1 MDHEN and CDR2 SYDVKM. The CDR3 is 14 residues long.